The 30 T cell receptor beta chains given below trace back to one sample, sequenced in a study of human T cells and chemical hapten exposure. TCRdb itself ran the RACE reads through MiXCR, one entry per CDR3 protein. The table has some 300,000 distinct CDR3 sequences, 5% to 6.5% seen once; the top ten hold about 8.2%. Time point denoted: pre-sensitization, week 0. Treatment noted: therapeutic diphenylcyclopropenone sensitization with weekly scalp DPC. Sequencing was performed on whole blood, taken in connection with sensitization to the hapten diphenylcyclopropenone (DPC). These receptors originate from a woman under 30 with alopecia areata. Some clones in this sample may be carry-over from other donors' samples.

The V and J genes are TRBV5-1 and TRBJ1-1; D perhaps matches TRBD1 (5 bases). From germline, CDR1 is SGHRS and CDR2 YFSETQ. Trimming removed 2 bases from V and 6 bases from J, with 14 bases in between. The CDR3 covers 14 residues. CDR3 sequence: CASSFNQGNSEAFF. The CDR3 DNA reads as TGCGCCAGCAGCTTCAATCAGGGCAACTCTGAAGCTTTCTTT.

In this sample, this clonotype turned up many times. The chain joins TRBV12-3 or TRBV12-4 to TRBJ1-3; 7 bases are a match to TRBD1. The CDR3 totals 14 residues. Trimming removed 6 bases from V and 4 bases from J; junction bases left unmatched: 6. The CDR3 nucleotides read TGTGCCAGCAGCCCCCAGGGGGAGGGAAACACCATATATTTT. Its translation is CASSPQGEGNTIYF.

This clonotype was counted at least ten times. V is TRBV12-3 or TRBV12-4 and J is TRBJ2-3; D unclear. The V and J ends lost 3 bases and 8 bases respectively, with 9 bases between them. This CDR3 is built from 12 residues. The chain's CDR3 is CASSFSTRTQYF. DNA for the CDR3: TGTGCCAGCAGTTTCAGCACTCGTACGCAGTATTTT.

This clonotype came up a few times. This sequence joins TRBV4-3 and TRBJ2-1, with D maybe TRBD2 (5 bases). This CDR3 is built from 15 residues. The V gene's germline CDR1 is LGHNA and CDR2 YSLEER. The V gene lost 4 bases and the J gene lost 1 base, with 11 bases spanning the gap. The DNA for the CDR3 is TGCGCCAGCAGCCGCGACTATCGATCCTACAATGAGCAGTTCTTC. This gives the protein CASSRDYRSYNEQFF.

This clonotype was counted only a few times. The rearrangement links TRBV20-1 to TRBJ1-6; D possibly corresponds to TRBD1 (6 bases). CDR3 size: 12 residues. The germline V gene has CDR1 DFQATT and CDR2 SNEGSKA (reference sequence). The ends were cut back, 5 bases at V and 7 bases at J, with 9 bases in the middle. DNA for the CDR3: TGCAGTGCTGGGGGCCCCAATTCACCCCTCCACTTT. Its translation: CSAGGPNSPLHF.

The chain links TRBV2 to TRBJ1-2, with 7 bases identical to TRBD1. The CDR3 is made up of 15 amino acids. Per germline, CDR1 SNHLY and CDR2 FYNNEI. The J segment lost 4 bases and the V segment lost 8 bases, leaving 13 bases of the junction unmatched. In DNA form, the CDR3 reads TGTGCCAGCCCTGCGAGGGCAGGGGGGGCCTATGGCTACACCTTC. This encodes CASPARAGGAYGYTF.

V is TRBV6-5 and J is TRBJ2-6; D could derive from TRBD1 or TRBD2 (5 bases each). The CDR3 is 16 amino acids. The V gene's germline CDR1 is MNHEY and CDR2 SVGAGI. The V gene lost 5 bases and the J gene lost 0 bases, with 11 bases spanning the gap. CDR3 DNA: TGTGCCAGCAGTCCGGGGCTTAGCTCTGGGGCCAACGTCCTGACTTTC. Encoded protein: CASSPGLSSGANVLTF.

The J gene is TRBJ2-2, the V gene TRBV4-2, with TRBD2 matching over 9 bases. The CDR3 sequence is 17 residues long. J lost 1 base, V lost 3 bases, and 6 bases had no gene match. Per the germline V gene, CDR1 is LGHNA and CDR2 is YNFKEQ. The CDR3 is CASSHPAGGQNTGELFF. For the CDR3, the DNA is TGTGCCAGCAGCCACCCGGCGGGGGGGCAGAACACCGGGGAGCTGTTTTTT.

The chain carries TRBV12-3 or TRBV12-4 and TRBJ1-1; D may be TRBD1 (5 bases). Trimming removed 3 bases at V and 8 bases at J, with 10 bases between. CDR3 length equals 12 residues. This CDR3 reads CASSFGGAEAFF. CDR3 nucleotides: TGTGCCAGCAGTTTCGGGGGAGCGGAAGCTTTCTTT.

The chain uses TRBV20-1 and TRBJ2-1; 11 bases fit TRBD2. Germline-derived CDR1 and CDR2 are DFQATT and SNEGSKA (reference sequence). There are 16 residues in the CDR3. Losses at the gene ends were 3 bases for V and 2 bases for J; bases not matched to a gene: 6. CDR3 protein: CSASTSGGLTYNEQFF. The CDR3 nucleotides are TGCAGTGCTAGCACTAGCGGGGGTTTGACCTACAATGAGCAGTTCTTC.

A few counts support this clonotype. The rearrangement uses TRBV27 and TRBJ1-1; D unresolved. CDR3 length: 12 amino acids. Between the trimmed V and J ends, which lost 2 bases and 7 bases, there was a span of 8 bases. CDR1 is MNHEY and CDR2 is SMNVEV in the germline V gene (reference sequence). The CDR3 here is CASSLDSREAFF. The CDR3 DNA sequence: TGTGCCAGCAGTTTAGATTCCCGTGAAGCTTTCTTT.

In this sample, this clonotype turned up many times. The gene calls are TRBV4-2 and TRBJ2-2; 10 bases align to TRBD1. Trimming removed 2 bases from V and 5 bases from J; junction bases left unmatched: 8. This CDR3 has 17 residues. The germline V gene has CDR1 LGHNA and CDR2 YNFKEQ. The CDR3 nucleotides read TGTGCCAGCAGCCAACCATTGGGGACAGGGGAAACCGGGGAGCTGTTTTTT. This gives the protein CASSQPLGTGETGELFF.

This clonotype has just a few counts. This sequence joins TRBV3-1 and TRBJ2-3; TRBD2 aligns across 13 bases. J gave up 2 bases and V 0 bases, and 8 bases lay outside the gene matches. CDR1 is LGHDT and CDR2 is YNNKEL in the germline V gene (reference sequence). The CDR3 extends over 19 amino acids. The CDR3 loop is CASSQDLGLAGAYTDTQYF. CDR3 in DNA: TGTGCCAGCAGCCAAGATCTTGGACTAGCGGGGGCCTACACAGATACGCAGTATTTT.

This chain links TRBV3-1 with TRBJ2-2, with 9 bases fitting TRBD2. Germline-derived CDR1 and CDR2 are LGHDT and YNNKEL (reference sequence). This CDR3 has 17 amino acids. V lost 1 base and J lost 4; bases outside the gene matches: 7. The DNA of the CDR3 is TGTGCCAGCAGCCAAGTTAGCGGGGGCGACTCCACCGGGGAGCTGTTTTTT. Translating gives CASSQVSGGDSTGELFF.

Regarding this clonotype: A much larger clone lies one base from this, so it may be a read error. The chain is built from TRBV4-1 and TRBJ1-4, with D unresolved. Germline V gene data show CDR1 as MGHRA and CDR2 as YSYEKL. With 6 bases removed from V and 7 bases from J, the gap between germline ends came to 18 bases. There are 15 residues in the CDR3. Here the CDR3 DNA reads TGCGCCAGCAGGACCACCCGATCGGGAAGTGAAAAACTGTTTTTT. Translating gives CASRTTRSGSEKLFF.

V and J are TRBV5-1 and TRBJ2-3; D is possibly TRBD2 (7 bases). V lost 4 bases to trimming and J lost 3 bases, with 18 bases between them. The germline gives CDR1 SGHRS, CDR2 YFSETQ. There are 16 residues in the CDR3. CDR3 region: CASSGGAGDITDTQYF. The CDR3 DNA reads as TGCGCCAGCAGCGGGGGGGCAGGAGATATTACAGATACGCAGTATTTT.

The chain is built from TRBV12-3 or TRBV12-4 and TRBJ2-3; 9 positions agree with TRBD2. The V segment lost 5 bases and the J segment 6 bases; nucleotides outside the gene matches: 12. This CDR3 has 16 residues. CDR3 in amino acids: CASSPSPAGGRDTQYF. DNA of the CDR3: TGTGCCAGCAGTCCCTCCCCAGCGGGGGGACGGGATACGCAGTATTTT.

The chain recombines TRBV29-1 with TRBJ2-3; 9 bases are shared with TRBD2. CDR3 length: 13 residues. The germline CDR1 and CDR2 sequences are SQVTM and ANQGSEA. V dropped 6 bases and J dropped 7; count of bases not matched to a gene: 8. CDR3 loop: CSVGTSPRNTQYF. DNA of the CDR3: TGCAGCGTGGGGACTAGCCCTAGGAATACGCAGTATTTT.

This clonotype showed up just a few times. This chain uses TRBV25-1 with TRBJ2-1; 7 bases align to TRBD1. The CDR3 length is 18 residues. Germline-derived CDR1 and CDR2 are MGHDK and SYGVNS. The trim removed 2 bases at V and 3 bases at J, leaving 13 bases unmatched. The CDR3: CASSEEPGRGFNYNEQFF. DNA for the CDR3: TGTGCCAGCAGTGAAGAGCCGGGCAGGGGGTTCAACTACAATGAGCAGTTCTTC.

This clonotype has just a few counts. V usage is TRBV5-1 and J usage is TRBJ2-7, with D tentatively TRBD1 or TRBD2 (5 bases each). Germline CDR1 and CDR2: SGHRS and YFSETQ. The CDR3 is 16 amino acids. Trimming pared 3 bases from V and 2 bases from J, leaving 18 bases between. CDR3: CASSSLYVGATYEQYF. CDR3 bases: TGCGCCAGCAGCTCACTCTACGTCGGGGCAACCTACGAGCAGTACTTC.

This clonotype was counted ten times or more. This chain uses TRBV5-1 with TRBJ1-1; D is uncertain. Germline V lookup: CDR1 SGHRS, CDR2 YFSETQ. The ends were cut back, 1 base at V and 1 base at J, with 8 bases in the middle. This CDR3 comprises 14 residues. The CDR3 spells CASSLKRENTEAFF. CDR3 DNA: TGCGCCAGCAGCTTGAAACGGGAGAACACTGAAGCTTTCTTT.

As for this clonotype: Just one base apart from a much larger clone, this may be a read error. J is TRBJ1-4 and V is TRBV5-5, with no clear D. The ends were cut back, 9 bases at V and 5 bases at J, with 20 bases in the middle. The CDR3 has 15 residues. Germline V gene data show CDR1 as SGHKS and CDR2 as YYEKEE (reference sequence). The CDR3 DNA sequence: TGTGCCAACAGAATTGTGCCAGTCGACAATGAAAAACTGTTTTTT. Translation: CANRIVPVDNEKLFF.

In regard to this clonotype: A much larger clone differs by one base, so this may be a read error. The CDR3 ends on some other residue instead of the conserved phenylalanine or tryptophan, so this is likely a read error. The V call is TRBV5-5, the J call TRBJ2-7; no clear D gene. Trimming took off 0 bases at V and 5 bases at J, with 6 bases between the two ends. The CDR3 is 12 residues long. Germline V CDR1 and CDR2: SGHKS, YYEKEE (reference sequence). CDR3 region: CASSLAGHEQYI. For the CDR3, the DNA is TGTGCCAGCAGCTTGGCTGGGCACGAGCAGTACATC.

In this sample, this clonotype turned up a few times. This chain links TRBV9 with TRBJ1-6; the match to TRBD1 covers 7 bases. The V and J ends lost 2 bases and 9 bases, in that order; junction bases with no gene match: 5. Per the germline V gene, CDR1 is SGDLS and CDR2 is YYNGEE. This CDR3 has 14 residues. The CDR3: CASSVSRGGSPLHF. The CDR3 DNA is TGTGCCAGCAGCGTTAGCAGGGGGGGTTCACCCCTCCACTTT. The complete variable domain, with remaining parts taken from reference TRBV9 and TRBJ1-6, reads DSGVTQTPKHLITATGQRVTLRCSPRSGDLSVYWYQQSLDQGLQFLIQYYNGEERAKGNILERFSAQQFPDLHSELNLSSLELGDSALYFCASSVSRGGSPLHFGNGTRLTVT.

In its sample, this clonotype was seen many times. This rearrangement joins TRBV5-4 to TRBJ2-1; 10 bases are a match to TRBD1. The CDR3 spans 15 residues. V shed 4 bases and J 9 bases; nucleotides not matched to a gene: 10. Germline V gene lookup returns CDR1 SGHNT and CDR2 YYREEE (reference sequence). CDR3: CASSLRDRGWSEQFF. CDR3 nucleotides: TGTGCCAGCAGCCTCCGGGACAGGGGTTGGAGTGAGCAGTTCTTC. The full variable domain, in which reference TRBV5-4 and TRBJ2-1 provide the parts outside the CDR3, is ETGVTQSPTHLIKTRGQQVTLRCSSQSGHNTVSWYQQALGQGPQFIFQYYREEENGRGNFPPRFSGLQFPNYSSELNVNALELDDSALYLCASSLRDRGWSEQFFGPGTRLTVL.

A few counts support this clonotype. The gene calls are TRBV4-3 and TRBJ1-1, with TRBD1 matching over 8 bases. V trimming: 0 bases; J trimming: 4 bases; junction bases outside the gene matches: 7. The CDR3 is 16 amino acids. Germline CDR1 reads LGHNA; CDR2 reads YSLEER. CDR3 nucleotide sequence: TGCGCCAGCAGCCAAGATGTGGCAGGGGGCCTCACTGAAGCTTTCTTT. This encodes CASSQDVAGGLTEAFF.

This clonotype came up many times. The chain is built from TRBV7-6 and TRBJ1-2; D not certain. The CDR3 covers 13 residues. The V end was cut by 3 bases, the J end by 4 bases, with 9 bases between. Per the germline V gene, CDR1 is SGHVS and CDR2 is FNYEAQ. The CDR3 DNA reads as TGTGCCAGCAGCTTTCCGGGTGGCTATGGCTACACCTTC. It codes for CASSFPGGYGYTF.

This chain connects TRBV20-1 to TRBJ2-7; 8 bases match TRBD2. CDR1 and CDR2 from the germline V gene are DFQATT and SNEGSKA (reference sequence). The V gene end was trimmed by 0 bases and the J gene end by 4 bases; junction bases not matched to a gene: 5. This CDR3 is built from 14 residues. The CDR3 DNA is TGCAGTGCTAGAGACCCTAGCGGGCCATACGAGCAGTACTTC. Its translation is CSARDPSGPYEQYF.

In its sample, this clonotype was seen a few times. V usage is TRBV4-1 and J usage is TRBJ2-3; D not resolved. The V end lost 4 bases, the J end lost 9 bases, and 20 bases lay between the germline ends. Germline CDR1 reads MGHRA; CDR2 reads YSYEKL. This CDR3 has 15 residues. This CDR3 reads CASSLRDGDPWTQYF. As DNA, the CDR3 is TGCGCCAGCAGCCTAAGAGATGGGGATCCCTGGACGCAGTATTTT.

This clonotype was seen more than once but under ten times. The chain couples TRBV12-3 or TRBV12-4 to TRBJ2-1; TRBD1 might be the D (5 bases). The length of the CDR3 is 16 residues. V shed 5 bases and J shed 1 base, with 15 bases lying between them. CDR3 loop: CASSGQGFRSYNEQFF. The CDR3 DNA reads as TGTGCCAGCAGTGGTCAGGGTTTTCGGTCCTACAATGAGCAGTTCTTC.